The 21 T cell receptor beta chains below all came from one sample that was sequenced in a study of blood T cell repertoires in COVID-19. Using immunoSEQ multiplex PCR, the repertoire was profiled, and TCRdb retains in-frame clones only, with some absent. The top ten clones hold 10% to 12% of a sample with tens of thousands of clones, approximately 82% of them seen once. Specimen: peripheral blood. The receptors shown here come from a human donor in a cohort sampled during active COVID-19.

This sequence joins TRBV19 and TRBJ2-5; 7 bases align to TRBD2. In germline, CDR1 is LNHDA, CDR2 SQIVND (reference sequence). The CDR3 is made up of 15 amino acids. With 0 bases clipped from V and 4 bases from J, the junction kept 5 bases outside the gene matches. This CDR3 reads CASSIERASGETQYF. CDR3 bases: TGTGCCAGTAGTATAGAAAGGGCTAGCGGAGAGACCCAGTACTTC.

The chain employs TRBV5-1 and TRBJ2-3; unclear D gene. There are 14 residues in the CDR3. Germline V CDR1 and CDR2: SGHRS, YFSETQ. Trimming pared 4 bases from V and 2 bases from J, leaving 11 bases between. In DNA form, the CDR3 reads TGCGCCAGCAGCGCAGACACTTACACAGATACGCAGTATTTT. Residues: CASSADTYTDTQYF.

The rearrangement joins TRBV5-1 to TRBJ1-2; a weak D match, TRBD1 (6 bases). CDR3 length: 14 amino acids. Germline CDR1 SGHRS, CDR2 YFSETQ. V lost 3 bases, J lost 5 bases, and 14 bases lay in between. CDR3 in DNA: TGCGCCAGCAGCTCCGGGGGGACAATGTATGGCTACACCTTC. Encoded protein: CASSSGGTMYGYTF.

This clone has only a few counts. CDR3 protein: CASTMDRGRIDTF. The CDR3 region has the DNA TGTGCCAGCACCATGGACAGGGGGCGTATAGACACCTTC. V is TRBV11-2 and J is TRBJ1-2; TRBD1 agrees at 11 bases. CDR1 is SGHAT and CDR2 is FQNNGV in the germline V gene. This CDR3 contains 13 residues. J lost 12 bases, V lost 7 bases, and 10 bases had no gene match. Complete variable domain (other parts from reference TRBV11-2 and TRBJ1-2): EAGVAQSPRYKIIEKRQSVAFWCNPISGHATLYWYQQILGQGPKLLIQFQNNGVVDDSQLPKDRFSAERLKGVDSTLKIQPAKLEDSAVYLCASTMDRGRIDTFGSGTRLTVV.

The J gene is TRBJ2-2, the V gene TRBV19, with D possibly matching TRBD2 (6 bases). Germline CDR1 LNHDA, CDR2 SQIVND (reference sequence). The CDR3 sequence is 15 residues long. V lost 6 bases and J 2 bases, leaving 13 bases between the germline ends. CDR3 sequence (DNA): TGTGCCAGTAGCCCTGGAGGGCCCAACACCGGGGAGCTGTTTTTT. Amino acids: CASSPGGPNTGELFF.

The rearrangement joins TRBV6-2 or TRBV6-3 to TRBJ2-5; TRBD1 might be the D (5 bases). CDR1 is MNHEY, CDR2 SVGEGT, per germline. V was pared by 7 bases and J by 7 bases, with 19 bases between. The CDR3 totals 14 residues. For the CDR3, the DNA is TGTGCCAGCACCCCCGGTGGCCCTACAGGGACCCAGTACTTC. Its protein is CASTPGGPTGTQYF.

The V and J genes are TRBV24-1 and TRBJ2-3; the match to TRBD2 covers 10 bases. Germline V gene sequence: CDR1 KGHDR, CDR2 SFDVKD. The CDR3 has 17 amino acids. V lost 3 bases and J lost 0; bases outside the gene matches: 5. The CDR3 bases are TGTGCCACCAGTGATACCCGTAGCGGGAGGAGCACAGATACGCAGTATTTT. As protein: CATSDTRSGRSTDTQYF.

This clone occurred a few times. The CDR3 is CASSAGFRAGELFF. The CDR3 nucleotides are TGTGCCAGCAGCGCGGGTTTTAGGGCCGGGGAGCTGTTTTTT. The gene calls are TRBV7-9 and TRBJ2-2, with D maybe TRBD2 (5 bases). Germline V gene data show CDR1 as SEHNR and CDR2 as FQNEAQ (reference sequence). The CDR3 contains 14 residues. V lost 5 bases, J lost 6 bases, and 13 bases lay in between.

CDR3 sequence (DNA): TGTGCCAGCAGTTACCAAAACCCTGGACAGTTCCGGAACGAGCAGTACTTC. Its translation is CASSYQNPGQFRNEQYF. V gene TRBV6-2 or TRBV6-3 combines with J gene TRBJ2-7; D is possibly TRBD1 (6 bases). Germline lookup yields CDR1 MNHEY and CDR2 SVGEGT. The CDR3 has 17 residues. V lost 2 bases and J lost 5, with 22 bases in between.

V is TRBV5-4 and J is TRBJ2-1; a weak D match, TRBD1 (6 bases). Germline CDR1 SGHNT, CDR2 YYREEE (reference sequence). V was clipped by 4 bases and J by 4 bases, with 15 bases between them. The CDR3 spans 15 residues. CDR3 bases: TGTGCCAGCAGCCGTGGACAGTATGAATACAATGAGCAGTTCTTC. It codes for CASSRGQYEYNEQFF. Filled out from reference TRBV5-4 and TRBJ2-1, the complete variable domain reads ETGVTQSPTHLIKTRGQQVTLRCSSQSGHNTVSWYQQALGQGPQFIFQYYREEENGRGNFPPRFSGLQFPNYSSELNVNALELDDSALYLCASSRGQYEYNEQFFGPGTRLTVL.

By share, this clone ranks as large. CDR3 DNA sequence: TGTGCCAGCAGCTGGGGACACGGATTAGTTGAGCAGTTCTTC. It specifies CASSWGHGLVEQFF. The rearrangement joins TRBV5-6 to TRBJ2-1; weak D call: TRBD1 (6 bases). Germline assignment: CDR1 SGHDT and CDR2 YYEEEE. V lost 3 bases and J 9 bases, leaving 16 bases between the germline ends. The CDR3 sequence is 14 residues long.

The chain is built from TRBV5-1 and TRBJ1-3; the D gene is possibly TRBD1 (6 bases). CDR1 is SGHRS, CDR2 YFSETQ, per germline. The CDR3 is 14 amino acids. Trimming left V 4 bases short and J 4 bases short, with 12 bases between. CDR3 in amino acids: CASSGAGAGNTIYF. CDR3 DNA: TGCGCCAGCAGCGGAGCAGGGGCGGGAAACACCATATATTTT.

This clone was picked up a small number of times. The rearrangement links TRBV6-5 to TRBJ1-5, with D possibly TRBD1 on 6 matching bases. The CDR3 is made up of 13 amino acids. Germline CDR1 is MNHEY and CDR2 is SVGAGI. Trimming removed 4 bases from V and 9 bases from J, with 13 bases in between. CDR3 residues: CASSSRTARPQHF. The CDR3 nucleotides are TGTGCCAGCAGTTCCAGGACAGCTCGGCCCCAGCATTTT.

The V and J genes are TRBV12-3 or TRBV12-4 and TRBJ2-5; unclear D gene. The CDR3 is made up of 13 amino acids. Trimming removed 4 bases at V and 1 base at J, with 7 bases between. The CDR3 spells CASSSGTQETQYF. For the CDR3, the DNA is TGTGCCAGCAGTTCAGGTACCCAAGAGACCCAGTACTTC.

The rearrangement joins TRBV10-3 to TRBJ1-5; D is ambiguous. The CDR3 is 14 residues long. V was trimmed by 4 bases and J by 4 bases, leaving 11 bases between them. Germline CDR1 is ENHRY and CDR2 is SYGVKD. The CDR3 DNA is TGTGCCATCAGTGTAGGACTGACGAATCAGCCCCAGCATTTT. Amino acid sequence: CAISVGLTNQPQHF.

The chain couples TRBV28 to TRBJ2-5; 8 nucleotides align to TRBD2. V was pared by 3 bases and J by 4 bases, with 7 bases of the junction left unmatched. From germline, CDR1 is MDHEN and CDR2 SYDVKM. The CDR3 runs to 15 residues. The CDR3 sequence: CASSLSAGERETQYF. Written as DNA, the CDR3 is TGTGCCAGCAGTTTGTCAGCGGGAGAACGAGAGACCCAGTACTTC. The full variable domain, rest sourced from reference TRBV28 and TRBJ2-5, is DVKVTQSSRYLVKRTGEKVFLECVQDMDHENMFWYRQDPGLGLRLIYFSYDVKMKEKGDIPEGYSVSREKKERFSLILESASTNQTSMYLCASSLSAGERETQYFGPGTRLLVL.

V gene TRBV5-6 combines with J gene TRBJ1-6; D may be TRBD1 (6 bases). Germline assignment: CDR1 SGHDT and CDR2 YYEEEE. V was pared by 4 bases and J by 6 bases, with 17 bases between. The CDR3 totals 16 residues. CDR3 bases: TGTGCCAGCAGCATGCTTACGGGACAACGTAATTCACCCCTCCACTTT. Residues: CASSMLTGQRNSPLHF.

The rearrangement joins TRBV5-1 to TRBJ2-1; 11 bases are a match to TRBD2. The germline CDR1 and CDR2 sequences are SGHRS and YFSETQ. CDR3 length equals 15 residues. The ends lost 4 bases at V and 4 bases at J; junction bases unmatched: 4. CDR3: CASSLGTSGYNEQFF. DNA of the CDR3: TGCGCCAGCAGCCTCGGGACTAGCGGATACAATGAGCAGTTCTTC.

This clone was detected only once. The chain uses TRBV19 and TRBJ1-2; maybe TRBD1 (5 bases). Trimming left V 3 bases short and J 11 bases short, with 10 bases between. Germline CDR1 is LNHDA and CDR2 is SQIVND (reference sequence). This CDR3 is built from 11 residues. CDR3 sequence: CASSIGGSYTF. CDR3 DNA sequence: TGTGCCAGTAGTATCGGGGGATCGTACACCTTC.

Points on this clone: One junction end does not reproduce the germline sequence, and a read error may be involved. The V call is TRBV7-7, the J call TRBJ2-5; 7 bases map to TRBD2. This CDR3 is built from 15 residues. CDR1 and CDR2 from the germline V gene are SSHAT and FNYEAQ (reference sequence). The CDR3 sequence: CASSLRWGGEETQYF. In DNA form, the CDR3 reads TGTGCTAGCAGCTTAAGGTGGGGGGGAGAGGAGACCCAGTACTTC.

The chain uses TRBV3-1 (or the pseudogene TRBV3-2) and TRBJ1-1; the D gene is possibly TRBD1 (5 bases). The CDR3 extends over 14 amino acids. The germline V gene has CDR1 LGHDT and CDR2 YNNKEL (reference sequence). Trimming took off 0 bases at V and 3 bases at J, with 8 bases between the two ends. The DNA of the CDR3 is TGTGCCAGCAGCCAAGATTCAGGGTACACTGAAGCTTTCTTT. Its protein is CASSQDSGYTEAFF.